This TCR beta chain was profiled in a study of T cell responses to AZD1222 COVID-19 vaccine. The CDR3 runs 15 residues. CDR1 and CDR2 (germline): KGHSH, LQKENI. V was shortened by 3 bases and J by 1 base, with 12 bases between the two germline ends. Data came from immunoSEQ multiplex PCR; TCRdb stores just in-frame clones and leaves some out. This table holds over 130,000 clones. The origin of this receptor is an adult in good health. This sequence joins TRBV18 and TRBJ1-1, with D possibly matching TRBD1 (5 bases). The source material was peripheral blood. CDR3 protein: CASSPPGSRNTEAFF. As DNA, the CDR3 is TGTGCCAGCTCACCCCCAGGGTCCAGGAACACTGAAGCTTTCTTT.